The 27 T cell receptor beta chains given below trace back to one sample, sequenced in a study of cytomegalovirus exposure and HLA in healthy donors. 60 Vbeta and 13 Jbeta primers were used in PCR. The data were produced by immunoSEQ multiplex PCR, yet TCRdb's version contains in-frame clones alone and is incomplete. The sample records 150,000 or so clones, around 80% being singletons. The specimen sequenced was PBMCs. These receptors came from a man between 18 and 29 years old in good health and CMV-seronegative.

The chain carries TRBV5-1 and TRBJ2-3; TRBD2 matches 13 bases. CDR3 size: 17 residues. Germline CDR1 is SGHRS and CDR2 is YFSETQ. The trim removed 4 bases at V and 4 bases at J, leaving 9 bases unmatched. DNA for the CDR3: TGCGCCAGCAGCCCGGGACTAGCGGGGCTGGCCTCAGATACGCAGTATTTT. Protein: CASSPGLAGLASDTQYF.

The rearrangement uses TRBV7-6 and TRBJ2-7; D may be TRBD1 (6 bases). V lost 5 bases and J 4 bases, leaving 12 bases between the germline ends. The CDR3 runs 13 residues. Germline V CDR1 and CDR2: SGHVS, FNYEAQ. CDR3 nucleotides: TGTGCCAGCAGCCGAGACAGGTCATACGAGCAGTACTTC. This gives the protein CASSRDRSYEQYF.

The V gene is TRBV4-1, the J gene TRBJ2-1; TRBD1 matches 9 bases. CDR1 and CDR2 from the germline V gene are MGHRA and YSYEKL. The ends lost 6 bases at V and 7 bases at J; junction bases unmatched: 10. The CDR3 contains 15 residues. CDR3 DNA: TGCGCCAGCAGACCCCCCGGGACAGGGAGGAATGAGCAGTTCTTC. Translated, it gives CASRPPGTGRNEQFF.

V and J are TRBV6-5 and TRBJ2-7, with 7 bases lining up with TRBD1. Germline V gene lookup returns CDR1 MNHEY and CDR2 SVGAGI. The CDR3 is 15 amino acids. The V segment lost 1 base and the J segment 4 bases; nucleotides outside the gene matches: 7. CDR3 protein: CASSYFPGTAYEQYF. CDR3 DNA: TGTGCCAGCAGTTACTTCCCCGGGACAGCTTACGAGCAGTACTTC.

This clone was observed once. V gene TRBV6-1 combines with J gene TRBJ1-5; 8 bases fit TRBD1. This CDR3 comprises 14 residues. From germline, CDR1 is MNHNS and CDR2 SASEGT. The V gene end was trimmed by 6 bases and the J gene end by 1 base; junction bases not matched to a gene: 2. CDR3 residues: CASRRTGSNQPQHF. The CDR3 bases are TGTGCCAGCAGAAGGACAGGGAGCAATCAGCCCCAGCATTTT.

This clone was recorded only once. CDR3 in DNA: TGTGCCAGCAGCTTGCAACCGGGGGCCTACGAGCAGTACTTC. This encodes CASSLQPGAYEQYF. The rearrangement joins TRBV7-8 to TRBJ2-7; D is possibly TRBD2 (6 bases). This CDR3 comprises 14 residues. Germline V gene sequence: CDR1 SGHVS, CDR2 FQNEAQ. V shed 3 bases and J shed 2 bases, with 11 bases lying between them.

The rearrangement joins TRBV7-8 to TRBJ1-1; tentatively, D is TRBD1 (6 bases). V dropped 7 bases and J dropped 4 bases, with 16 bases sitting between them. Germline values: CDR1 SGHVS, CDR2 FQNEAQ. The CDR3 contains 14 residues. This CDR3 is CASILSSRGTEAFF. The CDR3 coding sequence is TGTGCCAGCATCCTTAGCAGCAGGGGCACTGAAGCTTTCTTT. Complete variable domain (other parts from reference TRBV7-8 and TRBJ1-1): GAGVSQSPRYKVAKRGQDVALRCDPISGHVSLFWYQQALGQGPEFLTYFQNEAQLDKSGLPSDRFFAERPEGSVSTLKIQRTQQEDSAVYLCASILSSRGTEAFFGQGTRLTVV.

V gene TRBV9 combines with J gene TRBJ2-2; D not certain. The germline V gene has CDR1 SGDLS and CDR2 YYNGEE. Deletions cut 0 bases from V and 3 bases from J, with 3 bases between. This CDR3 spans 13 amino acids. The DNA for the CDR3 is TGTGCCAGCAGCGTAGGCGACACCGGGGAGCTGTTTTTT. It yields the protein CASSVGDTGELFF.

The CDR3 is CSASRDSYEQYF. In nucleotides, the CDR3 is TGCAGCGCTTCCCGGGACTCCTACGAGCAGTACTTC. J is TRBJ2-7 and V is TRBV29-1, with D possibly being TRBD2 (5 bases). CDR1 and CDR2 (germline): SQVTM, ANQGSEA. Between the trimmed V and J ends, which lost 7 bases and 0 bases, there was a span of 10 bases. The CDR3 is 12 amino acids.

CDR3 amino acids: CASSLTASRFLGLGEQYF. For the CDR3, the DNA is TGTGCCAGCAGTTTAACGGCTAGCCGGTTTTTGGGGTTGGGGGAGCAGTACTTC. This chain uses TRBV13 with TRBJ2-7; D possibly corresponds to TRBD2 (5 bases). The length of the CDR3 is 18 residues. Trimming removed 6 bases at V and 7 bases at J, with 31 bases between. CDR1 and CDR2 (germline): PRHDT, FYEKMQ (reference sequence).

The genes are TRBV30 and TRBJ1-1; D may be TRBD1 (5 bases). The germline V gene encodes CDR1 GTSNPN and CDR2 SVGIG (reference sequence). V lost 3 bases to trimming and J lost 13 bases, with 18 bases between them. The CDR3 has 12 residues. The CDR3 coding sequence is TGTGCCTGGAGGCTAACAGGCAGACGAGGTTTCTTT. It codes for CAWRLTGRRGFF.

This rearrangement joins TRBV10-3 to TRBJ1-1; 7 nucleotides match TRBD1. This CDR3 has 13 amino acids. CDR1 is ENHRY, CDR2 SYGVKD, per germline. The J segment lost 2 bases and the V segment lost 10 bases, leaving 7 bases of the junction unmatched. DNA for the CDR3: TGTGCCACCCGACAGGGACTTAACACTGAAGCTTTCTTT. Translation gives CATRQGLNTEAFF.

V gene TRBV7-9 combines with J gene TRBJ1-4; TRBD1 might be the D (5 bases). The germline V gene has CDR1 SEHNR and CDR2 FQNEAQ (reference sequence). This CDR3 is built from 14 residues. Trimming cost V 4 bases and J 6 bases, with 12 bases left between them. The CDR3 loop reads CASSSTAGDEKLFF. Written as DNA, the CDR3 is TGTGCCAGCAGCTCGACAGCGGGGGATGAAAAACTGTTTTTT.

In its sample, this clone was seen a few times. The DNA for the CDR3 is TGTGCCAGCAGCTTCCCCAGGGGGGGGGCCAACGTCCTGACTTTC. Protein sequence: CASSFPRGGANVLTF. The rearrangement joins TRBV5-7 to TRBJ2-6; 7 bases fit TRBD1. TRBV5-7 has ORF status, its function being uncertain. V lost 2 bases, J lost 4 bases, and 3 bases stayed unmatched. CDR3 length: 15 amino acids.

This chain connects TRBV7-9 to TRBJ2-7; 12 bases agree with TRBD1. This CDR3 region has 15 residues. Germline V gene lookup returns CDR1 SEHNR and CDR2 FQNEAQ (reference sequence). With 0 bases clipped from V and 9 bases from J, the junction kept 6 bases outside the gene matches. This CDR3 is CASSLAGTGGGRQYF. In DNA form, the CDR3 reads TGTGCCAGCAGCTTAGCAGGGACAGGGGGCGGACGGCAGTACTTC.

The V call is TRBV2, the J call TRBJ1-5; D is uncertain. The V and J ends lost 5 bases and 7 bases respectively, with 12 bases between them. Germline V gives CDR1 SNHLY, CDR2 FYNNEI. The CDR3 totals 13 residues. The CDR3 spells CASSPEVYQPQHF. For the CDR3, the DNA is TGTGCCAGCAGTCCAGAAGTGTACCAGCCCCAGCATTTT.

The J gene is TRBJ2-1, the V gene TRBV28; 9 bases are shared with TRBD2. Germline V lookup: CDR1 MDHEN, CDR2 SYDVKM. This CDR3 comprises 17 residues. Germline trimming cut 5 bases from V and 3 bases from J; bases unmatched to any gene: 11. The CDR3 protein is CASSPHGAGGIYNEQFF. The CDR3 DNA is TGTGCCAGCAGTCCCCATGGGGCGGGGGGGATCTACAATGAGCAGTTCTTC.

CDR3 amino acids: CASSASSLGGYGYTF. For the CDR3, the DNA is TGTGCCAGCAGCGCCTCCAGCCTGGGGGGTTATGGCTACACCTTC. The chain is built from TRBV9 and TRBJ1-2; D is perhaps TRBD1 (5 bases). Deletions cut 3 bases from V and 5 bases from J, with 17 bases between. This CDR3 is built from 15 residues. The germline V gene encodes CDR1 SGDLS and CDR2 YYNGEE.

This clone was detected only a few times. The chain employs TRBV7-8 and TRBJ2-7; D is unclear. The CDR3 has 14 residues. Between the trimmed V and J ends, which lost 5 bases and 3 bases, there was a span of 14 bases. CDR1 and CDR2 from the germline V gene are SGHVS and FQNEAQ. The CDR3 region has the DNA TGTGCCAGCAGCCACCGGGTCCAAATCTACGAGCAGTACTTC. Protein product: CASSHRVQIYEQYF. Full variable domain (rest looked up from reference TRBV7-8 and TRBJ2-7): GAGVSQSPRYKVAKRGQDVALRCDPISGHVSLFWYQQALGQGPEFLTYFQNEAQLDKSGLPSDRFFAERPEGSVSTLKIQRTQQEDSAVYLCASSHRVQIYEQYFGPGTRLTVT.

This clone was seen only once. Here the CDR3 DNA reads TGCGCCAGCAGCGAAGGGCCTAGCGGGGGGAATGAGCAGTTCTTC. Its translation is CASSEGPSGGNEQFF. The rearrangement uses TRBV5-1 and TRBJ2-1; 11 positions match TRBD2. From germline, CDR1 is SGHRS and CDR2 YFSETQ. V shed 4 bases and J 7 bases; nucleotides not matched to a gene: 7. There are 15 residues in the CDR3.

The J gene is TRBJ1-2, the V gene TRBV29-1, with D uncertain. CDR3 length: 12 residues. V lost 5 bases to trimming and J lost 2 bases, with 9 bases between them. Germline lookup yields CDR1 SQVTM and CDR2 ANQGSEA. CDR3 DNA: TGCAGCGTTAAGAGGGCAAACTATGGCTACACCTTC. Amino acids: CSVKRANYGYTF.

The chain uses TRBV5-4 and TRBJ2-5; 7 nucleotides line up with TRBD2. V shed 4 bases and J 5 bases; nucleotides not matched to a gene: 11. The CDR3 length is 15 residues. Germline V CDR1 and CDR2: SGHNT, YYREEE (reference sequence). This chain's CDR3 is CASSPLATRGETQYF. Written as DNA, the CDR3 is TGTGCCAGCAGCCCACTAGCGACACGGGGGGAGACCCAGTACTTC.

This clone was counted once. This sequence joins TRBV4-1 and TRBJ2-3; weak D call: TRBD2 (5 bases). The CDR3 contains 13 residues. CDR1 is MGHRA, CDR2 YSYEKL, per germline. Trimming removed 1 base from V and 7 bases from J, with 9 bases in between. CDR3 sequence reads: CASSQAPGNTQYF. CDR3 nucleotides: TGCGCCAGCAGCCAAGCCCCGGGGAATACGCAGTATTTT.

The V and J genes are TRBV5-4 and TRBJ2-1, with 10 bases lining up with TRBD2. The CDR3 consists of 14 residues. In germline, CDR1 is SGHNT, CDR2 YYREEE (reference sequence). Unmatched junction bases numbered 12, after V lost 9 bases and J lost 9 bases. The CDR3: CAISKAGGAGEQFF. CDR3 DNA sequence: TGTGCCATCTCCAAAGCGGGAGGGGCTGGTGAGCAGTTCTTC.

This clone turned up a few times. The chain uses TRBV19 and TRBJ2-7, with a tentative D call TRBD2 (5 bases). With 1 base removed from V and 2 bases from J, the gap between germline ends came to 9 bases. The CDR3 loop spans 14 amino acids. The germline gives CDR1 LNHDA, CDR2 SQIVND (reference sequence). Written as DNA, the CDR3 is TGTGCCAGTAGTATAGCCGGGGAAGCCTACGAGCAGTACTTC. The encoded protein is CASSIAGEAYEQYF.

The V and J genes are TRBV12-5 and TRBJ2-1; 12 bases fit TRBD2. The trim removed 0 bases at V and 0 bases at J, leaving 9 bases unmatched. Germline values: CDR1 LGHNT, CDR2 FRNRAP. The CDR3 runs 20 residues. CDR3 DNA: TGTGCTAGTGGTTTGGTAGGGGCTAGCGGGGGGGCCCGCTCCTACAATGAGCAGTTCTTC. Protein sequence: CASGLVGASGGARSYNEQFF.

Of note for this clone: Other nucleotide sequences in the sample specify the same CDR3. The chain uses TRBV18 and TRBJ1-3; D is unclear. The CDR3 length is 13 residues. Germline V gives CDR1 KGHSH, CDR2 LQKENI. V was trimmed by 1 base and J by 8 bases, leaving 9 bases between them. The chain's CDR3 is CASSPLIGDTIYF. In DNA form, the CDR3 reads TGTGCCAGCTCACCACTGATCGGGGACACCATATATTTT. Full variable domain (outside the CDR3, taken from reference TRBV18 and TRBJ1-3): NAGVMQNPRHLVRRRGQEARLRCSPMKGHSHVYWYRQLPEEGLKFMVYLQKENIIDESGMPKERFSAEFPKEGPSILRIQQVVRGDSAAYFCASSPLIGDTIYFGEGSWLTVV.